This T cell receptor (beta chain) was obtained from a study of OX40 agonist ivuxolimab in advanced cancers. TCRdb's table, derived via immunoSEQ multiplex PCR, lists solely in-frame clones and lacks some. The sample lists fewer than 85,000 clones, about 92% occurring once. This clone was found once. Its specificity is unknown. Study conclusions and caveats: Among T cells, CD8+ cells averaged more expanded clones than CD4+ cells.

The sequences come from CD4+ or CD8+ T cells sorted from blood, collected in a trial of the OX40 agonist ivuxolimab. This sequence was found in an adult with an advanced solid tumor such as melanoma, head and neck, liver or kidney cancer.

CDR3 coding DNA: TGTGCCAGCAGCGCCGGGGGGAATACCTACGAGCAGTACTTC. Translating it yields CASSAGGNTYEQYF. The chain combines TRBV5-6 with TRBJ2-7; 7 bases agree with TRBD2. With 4 bases clipped from V and 2 bases from J, the junction kept 6 bases outside the gene matches. CDR1 is SGHDT and CDR2 is YYEEEE in the germline V gene. The CDR3 is 14 amino acids.